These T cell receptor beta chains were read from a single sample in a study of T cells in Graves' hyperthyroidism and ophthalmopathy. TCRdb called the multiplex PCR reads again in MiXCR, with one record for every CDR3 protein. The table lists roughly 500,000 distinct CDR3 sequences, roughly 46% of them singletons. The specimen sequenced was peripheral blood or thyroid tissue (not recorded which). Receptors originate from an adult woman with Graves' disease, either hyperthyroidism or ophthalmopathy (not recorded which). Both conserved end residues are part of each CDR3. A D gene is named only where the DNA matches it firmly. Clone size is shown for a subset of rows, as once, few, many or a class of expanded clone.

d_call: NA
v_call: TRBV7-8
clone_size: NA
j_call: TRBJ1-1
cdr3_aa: CASSLAGGFAEAFF
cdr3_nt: TGTGCCAGCAGCTTAGCCGGGGGGTTTGCTGAAGCTTTCTTT

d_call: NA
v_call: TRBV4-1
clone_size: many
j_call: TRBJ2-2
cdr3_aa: CASTPFANTGELFF
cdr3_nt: TGCGCCAGCACCCCATTTGCGAACACCGGGGAGCTGTTTTTT

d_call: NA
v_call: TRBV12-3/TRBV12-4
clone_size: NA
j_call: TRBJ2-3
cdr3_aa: CASSLVGSSTDTQYF
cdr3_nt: TGTGCCAGCAGTCTAGTGGGGTCTAGCACAGATACGCAGTATTTT

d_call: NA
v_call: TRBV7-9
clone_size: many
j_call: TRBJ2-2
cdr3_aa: CASRPGPGELFF
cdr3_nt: TGTGCCAGCAGACCGGGACCCGGGGAGCTGTTTTTT

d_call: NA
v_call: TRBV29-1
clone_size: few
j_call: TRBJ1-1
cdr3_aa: CSVSRDLNTEAFF
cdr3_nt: TGCAGCGTTTCAAGGGATCTGAACACTGAAGCTTTCTTT

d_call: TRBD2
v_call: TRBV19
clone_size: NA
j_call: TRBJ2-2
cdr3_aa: CASSMSSGRSGELFF
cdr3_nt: TGTGCCAGTAGTATGAGTAGCGGGAGGAGTGGCGAGCTGTTTTTT

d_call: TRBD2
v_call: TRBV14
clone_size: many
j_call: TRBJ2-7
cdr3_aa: CASSQGTSGYYEQYF
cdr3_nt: TGTGCCAGCAGCCAGGGGACTAGCGGATACTACGAGCAGTACTTC

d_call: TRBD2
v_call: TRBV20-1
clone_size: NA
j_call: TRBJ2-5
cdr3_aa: CSATTSGRALYF
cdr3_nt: TGCAGTGCTACCACTAGCGGGAGGGCCTTGTACTTC

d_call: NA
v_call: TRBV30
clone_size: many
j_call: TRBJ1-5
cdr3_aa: CAWSLNRPYQPQHF
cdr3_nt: TGTGCCTGGAGTTTGAACAGGCCCTATCAGCCCCAGCATTTT

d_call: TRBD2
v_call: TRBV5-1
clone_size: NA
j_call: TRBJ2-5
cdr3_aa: CAGSLTSETQYF
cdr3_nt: TGCGCCGGCAGCTTAACTAGCGAGACTCAGTACTTC

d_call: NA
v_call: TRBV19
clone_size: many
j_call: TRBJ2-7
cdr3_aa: CASSPGLSSSYEQYF
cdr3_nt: TGTGCCAGTAGTCCCGGGTTGTCCAGCTCCTACGAGCAGTACTTC

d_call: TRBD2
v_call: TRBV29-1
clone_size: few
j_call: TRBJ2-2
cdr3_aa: CSTGGANTGELFF
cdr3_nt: TGCAGCACTGGGGGGGCGAACACCGGGGAGCTGTTTTTT

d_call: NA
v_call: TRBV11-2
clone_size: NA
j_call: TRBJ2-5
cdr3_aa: CASSPGGWQSRETQYF
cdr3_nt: TGTGCCAGCAGCCCCGGGGGATGGCAGTCTCGAGAGACCCAGTACTTC

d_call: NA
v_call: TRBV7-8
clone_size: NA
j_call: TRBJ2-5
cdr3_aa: CASSLEGLMVTQYF
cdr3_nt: TGTGCCAGCAGCTTAGAGGGTCTAATGGTGACCCAGTACTTC

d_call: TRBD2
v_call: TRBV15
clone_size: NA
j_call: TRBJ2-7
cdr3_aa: CATSRDRVAGAYHEQYF
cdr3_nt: TGTGCCACCAGCAGAGACAGGGTAGCGGGAGCTTACCACGAGCAGTACTTC

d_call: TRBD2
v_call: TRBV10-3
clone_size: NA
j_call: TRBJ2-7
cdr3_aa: CAISPGLAGEGSYEQYF
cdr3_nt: TGTGCCATCAGTCCCGGACTAGCGGGGGAAGGTTCCTACGAGCAGTACTTC

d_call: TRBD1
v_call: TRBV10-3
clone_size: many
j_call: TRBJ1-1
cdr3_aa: CAISVPRDRGRLVTTEAFF
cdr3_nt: TGTGCCATCAGTGTCCCCCGGGACAGGGGGAGATTAGTGACCACTGAAGCTTTCTTT

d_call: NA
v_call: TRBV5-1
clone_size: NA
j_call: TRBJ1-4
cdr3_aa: CASSSGPSSEKLFF
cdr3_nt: TGCGCCAGCAGCTCCGGCCCCTCAAGTGAAAAACTGTTTTTT

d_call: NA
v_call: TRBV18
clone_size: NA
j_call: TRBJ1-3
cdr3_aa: CASSTPGNTIYF
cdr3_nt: TGTGCCAGCTCAACGCCTGGAAACACCATATATTTT

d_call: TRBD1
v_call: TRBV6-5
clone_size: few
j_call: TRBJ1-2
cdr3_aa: CASGSRQGHYGYTF
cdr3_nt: TGTGCCAGCGGCTCGCGACAGGGGCACTATGGCTACACCTTC

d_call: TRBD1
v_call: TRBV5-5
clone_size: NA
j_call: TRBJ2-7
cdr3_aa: CASSYRSGGVGEQYF
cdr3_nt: TGTGCCAGCAGCTACCGTTCAGGGGGCGTGGGGGAGCAGTACTTC

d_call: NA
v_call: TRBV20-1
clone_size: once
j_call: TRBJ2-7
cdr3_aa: CSARGRPVAYEQYF
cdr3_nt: TGCAGTGCTAGGGGCCGCCCGGTTGCCTACGAGCAGTACTTC

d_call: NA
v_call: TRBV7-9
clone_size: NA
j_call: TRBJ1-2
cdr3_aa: CASSLDAGSGYTF
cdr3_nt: TGTGCCAGCAGCTTAGATGCGGGAAGCGGCTACACCTTC

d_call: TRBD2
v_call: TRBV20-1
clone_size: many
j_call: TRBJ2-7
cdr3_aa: CSAETSGRFDEQYF
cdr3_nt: TGCAGTGCCGAGACTAGCGGGAGATTCGACGAGCAGTACTTC

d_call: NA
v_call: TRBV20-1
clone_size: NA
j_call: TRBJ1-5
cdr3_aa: CSAREGGRRNQPQHF
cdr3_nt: TGCAGTGCTAGAGAAGGGGGGCGCCGCAATCAGCCCCAGCATTTT

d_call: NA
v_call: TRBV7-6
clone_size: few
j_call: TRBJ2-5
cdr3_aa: CASSLPQYF
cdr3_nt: TGTGCCAGCAGCTTACCCCAGTACTTC

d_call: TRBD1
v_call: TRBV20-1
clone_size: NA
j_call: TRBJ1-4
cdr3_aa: CSAMARTGGFGEKLFF
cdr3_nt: TGCAGTGCTATGGCCCGGACAGGGGGTTTCGGTGAAAAACTGTTTTTT

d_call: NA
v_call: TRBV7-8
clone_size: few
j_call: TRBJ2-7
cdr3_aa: CASSLWGNGDEQYF
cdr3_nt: TGTGCCAGCAGCTTATGGGGAAACGGTGATGAGCAGTACTTC

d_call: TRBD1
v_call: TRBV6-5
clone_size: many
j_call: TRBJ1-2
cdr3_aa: CASSYRQGWGYGYTF
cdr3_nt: TGTGCCAGCAGTTACCGACAGGGCTGGGGCTATGGCTACACCTTC

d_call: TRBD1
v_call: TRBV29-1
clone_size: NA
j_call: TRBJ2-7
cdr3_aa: CSVKNDRATYEQYF
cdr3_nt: TGCAGCGTGAAAAACGACAGGGCGACCTACGAGCAGTACTTC